The 18 T cell receptor beta chains listed next were all sequenced from one sample in a study of blood T cell repertoires in COVID-19. Method: immunoSEQ multiplex PCR; TCRdb's copy keeps in-frame clones and lacks some. The sample comprises roughly 390,000 clones, about 85% of which are singletons, and under 4% rests with the top ten. The sample was peripheral blood. The source of these receptors is a woman between 18 and 30 years old with acute or convalescent COVID-19.

The V call is TRBV19, the J call TRBJ1-1; TRBD1 matches at 7 bases. Trimming removed 8 bases from V and 0 bases from J; junction bases left unmatched: 6. Germline CDR1 LNHDA, CDR2 SQIVND (reference sequence). There are 14 residues in the CDR3. The CDR3 coding sequence is TGTGCCAGTTCCTACAGGGGCATGAACACTGAAGCTTTCTTT. This gives the protein CASSYRGMNTEAFF.

J is TRBJ2-2 and V is TRBV28; maybe TRBD1 (6 bases). The CDR3 is made up of 16 amino acids. Between the trimmed V and J ends, which lost 1 base and 1 base, there was a span of 10 bases. The germline V gene has CDR1 MDHEN and CDR2 SYDVKM. CDR3 amino acids: CASSLFTGRNTGELFF. The DNA for the CDR3 is TGTGCCAGCAGTTTATTTACAGGGAGGAACACCGGGGAGCTGTTTTTT.

In its sample, this clone was seen once. The chain links TRBV9 to TRBJ2-1, with TRBD1 matching 8 bases. The CDR3 is made up of 16 amino acids. J lost 9 bases, V lost 0 bases, and 11 bases had no gene match. Germline-derived CDR1 and CDR2 are SGDLS and YYNGEE. The CDR3 reads CASSVDSARGRGEQFF. The CDR3 coding sequence is TGTGCCAGCAGCGTAGATAGCGCCAGGGGGCGGGGTGAGCAGTTCTTC.

The rearrangement joins TRBV19 to TRBJ1-2; 7 bases line up with TRBD1. With 3 bases clipped from V and 3 bases from J, the junction kept 10 bases outside the gene matches. CDR1 is LNHDA, CDR2 SQIVND, per germline (reference sequence). CDR3 length: 16 amino acids. The CDR3 sequence: CASSITLAGQHYGYTF. In DNA, the CDR3 is TGTGCCAGTAGTATCACCTTGGCGGGACAGCACTATGGCTACACCTTC.

Note on this clone: Additional DNA sequences in this sample encode the identical CDR3. The J gene is TRBJ2-5, the V gene TRBV5-1; TRBD1 matches at 8 bases. Germline lookup yields CDR1 SGHRS and CDR2 YFSETQ. The junction had 1 base not matched to a gene; V was cut back by 2 bases and J by 4 bases. This CDR3 contains 13 residues. The CDR3 nucleotides are TGCGCCAGCAGCTTTGACAGGGGAGAGACCCAGTACTTC. This gives the protein CASSFDRGETQYF.

V usage is TRBV12-3 or TRBV12-4 and J usage is TRBJ2-5; D may be TRBD1 (6 bases). Between the trimmed V and J ends, which lost 5 bases and 4 bases, there was a span of 11 bases. The CDR3 consists of 13 residues. The CDR3 loop is CASSPLGAETQYF. Here the CDR3 DNA reads TGTGCCAGCAGTCCCCTGGGGGCAGAGACCCAGTACTTC.

The genes are TRBV6-1 and TRBJ2-7; tentative D call: TRBD2 (6 bases). Germline V lookup: CDR1 MNHNS, CDR2 SASEGT. The CDR3 is 14 amino acids. The germline V and J ends were trimmed by 1 base and 2 bases, with 9 bases remaining between them. This chain's CDR3 is CASSEGGTAYEQYF. The DNA for the CDR3 is TGTGCCAGCAGTGAAGGCGGGACCGCCTACGAGCAGTACTTC.

V is TRBV5-3 and J is TRBJ2-6; TRBD1 agrees at 10 bases. TRBV5-3 is assigned to the ORF class and has an uncertain function. The CDR3 loop spans 17 amino acids. Losses at the gene ends were 3 bases for V and 4 bases for J; bases not matched to a gene: 7. CDR3 sequence: CARSYHGTGAGANVLTF. The CDR3 coding sequence is TGTGCCAGAAGCTACCACGGGACAGGGGCCGGGGCCAACGTCCTGACTTTC.

This chain connects TRBV7-9 to TRBJ1-6; 8 nucleotides line up with TRBD1. CDR3 length: 16 amino acids. CDR1 is SEHNR and CDR2 is FQNEAQ in the germline V gene (reference sequence). V lost 1 base to trimming and J lost 10 bases; unmatched junction nucleotides: 9. CDR3 region: CASSLGTGGMSSPLHF. The CDR3 DNA reads as TGTGCCAGCAGCTTAGGAACAGGGGGTATGAGCTCACCCCTCCACTTT.

V and J are TRBV2 and TRBJ2-1; TRBD2 is a possible D gene (5 bases). CDR1 is SNHLY and CDR2 is FYNNEI in the germline V gene. This CDR3 comprises 12 residues. V was shortened by 7 bases and J by 10 bases, with 14 bases between the two germline ends. The CDR3 nucleotides read TGTGCCAGCACGGAGGACGAGGGAGAGCAGTTCTTC. It translates to CASTEDEGEQFF.

The count of this clone is one. The CDR3 spells CASSLDQGAMSEKLFF. The CDR3 bases are TGTGCCAGCAGCCTTGACCAGGGGGCGATGAGTGAAAAACTGTTTTTT. The gene calls are TRBV3-1 (or the pseudogene TRBV3-2) and TRBJ1-4; 8 nucleotides agree with TRBD1. Germline V gives CDR1 LGHDT, CDR2 YNNKEL (reference sequence). This CDR3 is built from 16 residues. Trimming cost V 4 bases and J 7 bases; bases outside gene matches: 11.

The chain combines TRBV7-2 with TRBJ1-1; D gene uncertain. Trimming pared 5 bases from V and 0 bases from J, leaving 16 bases between. The CDR3 is 16 amino acids. Germline CDR1 reads SGHTA; CDR2 reads FQGNSA. CDR3 region: CASSPPLLILNTEAFF. DNA of the CDR3: TGTGCCAGCAGCCCCCCATTACTAATTTTGAACACTGAAGCTTTCTTT.

V and J are TRBV30 and TRBJ2-7; 8 nucleotides line up with TRBD1. Germline V gives CDR1 GTSNPN, CDR2 SVGIG (reference sequence). V gave up 2 bases and J gave up 5 bases; unmatched junction bases: 2. The CDR3 consists of 12 residues. The CDR3 sequence is CAWSPTGDEQYF. The CDR3 coding sequence is TGTGCCTGGAGTCCGACAGGGGACGAGCAGTACTTC.

The chain combines TRBV6-1 with TRBJ2-5; no clear D gene. CDR3 length equals 14 residues. The germline V gene encodes CDR1 MNHNS and CDR2 SASEGT. The V gene lost 1 base and the J gene lost 4 bases, with 10 bases spanning the gap. The CDR3 bases are TGTGCCAGCAGTGAAGTGGCAGGTGGAGAGACCCAGTACTTC. Amino acids: CASSEVAGGETQYF.

The chain uses TRBV24-1 and TRBJ1-1; tentatively, D is TRBD1 (6 bases). Per germline, CDR1 KGHDR and CDR2 SFDVKD. The CDR3 has 13 residues. Between the trimmed V and J ends, which lost 7 bases and 2 bases, there was a span of 10 bases. The CDR3 spells CATRLTGNTEAFF. The DNA of the CDR3 is TGTGCCACCAGACTGACAGGAAACACTGAAGCTTTCTTT.

The chain is built from TRBV7-3 and TRBJ1-6, with D hard to call. V gave up 5 bases and J gave up 7 bases, with 12 bases separating them. In germline, CDR1 is SGHTA, CDR2 FQGTGA. The CDR3 loop spans 14 amino acids. This CDR3 is CASSPDPGNSPLHF. In nucleotides, the CDR3 is TGTGCCAGCAGCCCCGACCCGGGGAATTCACCCCTCCACTTT. The full variable domain, rest sourced from reference TRBV7-3 and TRBJ1-6, is GAGVSQTPSNKVTEKGKYVELRCDPISGHTALYWYRQSLGQGPEFLIYFQGTGAADDSGLPNDRFFAVRPEGSVSTLKIQRTERGDSAVYLCASSPDPGNSPLHFGNGTRLTVT.

The chain has TRBV6-2 or TRBV6-3 and TRBJ1-1; the D is unclear. Germline CDR1 and CDR2: MNHEY and SVGEGT. The CDR3 is 15 residues long. V lost 2 bases, J lost 0 bases, and 10 bases lay in between. CDR3 sequence (DNA): TGTGCCAGCAGTTACCGTGGACTGATGAACACTGAAGCTTTCTTT. Amino acid sequence: CASSYRGLMNTEAFF.

This chain joins TRBV5-1 and TRBJ2-5; 7 nucleotides agree with TRBD2. CDR1 is SGHRS and CDR2 is YFSETQ in the germline V gene. V shed 0 bases and J 5 bases; nucleotides not matched to a gene: 7. The CDR3 covers 15 residues. In DNA, the CDR3 is TGCGCCAGCAGCTTGGGGGCGGGAGCGGCGGAGACCCAGTACTTC. Amino acids: CASSLGAGAAETQYF.